Ten or more counts support the clone carrying this T cell receptor (beta chain). The data were obtained in a study of T cell repertoires in cytomegalovirus infection. V lost 4 bases and J 0 bases, leaving 11 bases between the germline ends. CDR3 length: 15 residues. Germline values: CDR1 SGHRS, CDR2 YFSETQ. Each CDR3 protein gets one entry after TCRdb re-called the reads with MiXCR. This table holds a few hundred thousand distinct CDR3 sequences, around a tenth found once. The gene calls are TRBV5-1 and TRBJ1-5, with D maybe TRBD1 (6 bases). The sample consisted of PBMCs. The TCR originated in a human donor in good health (CMV status not recorded). Some clones in this sample may be carry-over from other donors' samples. Here the CDR3 DNA reads TGCGCCAGCAGCGTGACGGGGGCTAGCAATCAGCCCCAGCATTTT. Translating gives CASSVTGASNQPQHF. Full variable domain (rest looked up from reference TRBV5-1 and TRBJ1-5): KAGVTQTPRYLIKTRGQQVTLSCSPISGHRSVSWYQQTPGQGLQFLFEYFSETQRNKGNFPGRFSGRQFSNSRSEMNVSTLELGDSALYLCASSVTGASNQPQHFGDGTRLSIL.